This T cell receptor beta chain was obtained from a study of radiotherapy plus CTLA-4 blockade in lung cancer. The method was immunoSEQ multiplex PCR; TCRdb's version includes in-frame clones alone and lacks a portion of them. The repertoire consists of 95,000 to 150,000 clones, with 85% to 90% occurring once and the leading ten covering 6.9%. The CDR3 totals 13 residues. CDR1 and CDR2 from the germline V gene are MNHEY and SMNVEV (reference sequence). V lost 5 bases to trimming and J lost 5 bases; unmatched junction nucleotides: 5. The chain joins TRBV27 to TRBJ1-2; 7 bases align to TRBD1. Material: peripheral blood, obtained from a patient treated with radiotherapy plus ipilimumab. The sequence derives from a human donor with non-small cell lung cancer that progressed on radiotherapy plus ipilimumab. This CDR3 is CASSQQGQYGYTF. The CDR3 region has the DNA TGTGCCAGCAGTCAACAGGGGCAGTATGGCTACACCTTC.